These 10 T cell receptor beta chains were all obtained from the same sample, sequenced in a study of shared clonotypes between healthy human individuals. Here immunoSEQ multiplex PCR was the method, and the copy in TCRdb shows in-frame clones only, minus some. The table shows under 1,100,000 clones, with roughly 74% occurring only once. Source material: memory CD4+ T cells from PBMCs. As for subset: CD45RA-negative fraction. All receptors come from a young man in good health. Some clones in this sample may be carry-over from other donors' samples.

This clone was recorded at least ten times. This chain links TRBV28 with TRBJ2-7; D uncertain. V was pared by 5 bases and J by 2 bases, with 10 bases between. The CDR3 has 13 residues. Germline V gives CDR1 MDHEN, CDR2 SYDVKM. CDR3 in DNA: TGTGCCAGCAGTCCTTCTCGCACCTACGAGCAGTACTTC. Amino acids: CASSPSRTYEQYF.

In the case of this clone: Other DNA sequences in the sample encode the same CDR3. The chain combines TRBV9 with TRBJ2-1; D possibly corresponds to TRBD1 (6 bases). Trimming pared 0 bases from V and 5 bases from J, leaving 9 bases between. The CDR3 totals 14 residues. Looked up from germline, CDR1 is SGDLS and CDR2 is YYNGEE. CDR3 sequence reads: CASSVGPGDNEQFF. Written as DNA, the CDR3 is TGTGCCAGCAGCGTAGGCCCAGGGGACAATGAGCAGTTCTTC.

This rearrangement joins TRBV7-3 to TRBJ2-2, with 8 positions matching TRBD1. V trimming: 1 base; J trimming: 6 bases; junction bases outside the gene matches: 7. Germline CDR1 reads SGHTA; CDR2 reads FQGTGA. The CDR3 extends over 16 amino acids. CDR3 sequence reads: CASSLMGQVGSGELFF. The CDR3 DNA is TGTGCCAGCAGCTTAATGGGACAGGTGGGCTCCGGGGAGCTGTTTTTT.

The chain recombines TRBV2 with TRBJ2-1; TRBD2 agrees at 8 bases. Trimming at V came to 8 bases and at J to 9 bases, leaving 15 bases not matched to a gene. This CDR3 is 15 amino acids long. CDR1 is SNHLY and CDR2 is FYNNEI in the germline V gene. The CDR3 protein is CASGGGTRSLGEQFF. The CDR3 bases are TGTGCCAGCGGGGGAGGGACTAGATCTCTTGGTGAGCAGTTCTTC. The variable domain in full, with the rest retrieved from reference TRBV2 and TRBJ2-1, is EPEVTQTPSHQVTQMGQEVILRCVPISNHLYFYWYRQILGQKVEFLVSFYNNEISEKSEIFDDQFSVERPDGSNFTLKIRSTKLEDSAMYFCASGGGTRSLGEQFFGPGTRLTVL.

The rearrangement links TRBV2 to TRBJ1-3, with unresolved D. V lost 7 bases, J lost 0 bases, and 19 bases lay in between. Per germline, CDR1 SNHLY and CDR2 FYNNEI. This CDR3 comprises 17 residues. DNA of the CDR3: TGTGCCAGCACGAAGGAGACTCTAATCGTCTCTGGAAACACCATATATTTT. Protein: CASTKETLIVSGNTIYF.

The chain recombines TRBV5-4 with TRBJ2-1; 9 bases map to TRBD2. The CDR3 sequence is 15 residues long. V dropped 0 bases and J dropped 7; count of bases not matched to a gene: 5. Germline V gene sequence: CDR1 SGHNT, CDR2 YYREEE (reference sequence). The CDR3 sequence is CASSLDSGSENEQFF. The CDR3, as DNA: TGTGCCAGCAGCTTGGATAGCGGGAGTGAAAATGAGCAGTTCTTC.

This rearrangement joins TRBV19 to TRBJ2-2, with a weak D call TRBD1 (6 bases). V lost 7 bases and J 1 base, leaving 16 bases between the germline ends. Germline CDR1 and CDR2: LNHDA and SQIVND (reference sequence). The CDR3 contains 16 residues. DNA of the CDR3: TGTGCCAGTAAACCCAGGACAGCCTTGAACACCGGGGAGCTGTTTTTT. The encoded protein is CASKPRTALNTGELFF.

V usage is TRBV27 and J usage is TRBJ1-5, with D perhaps TRBD1 (5 bases). This CDR3 comprises 14 residues. The germline V and J ends were trimmed by 0 bases and 7 bases, with 10 bases remaining between them. Germline V gene lookup returns CDR1 MNHEY and CDR2 SMNVEV (reference sequence). Here the CDR3 reads CASSLSGVGQPQHF. DNA for the CDR3: TGTGCCAGCAGTTTATCAGGGGTGGGGCAGCCCCAGCATTTT.

V is TRBV30 and J is TRBJ2-7; D perhaps matches TRBD2 (5 bases). CDR1 and CDR2 from the germline V gene are GTSNPN and SVGIG (reference sequence). The CDR3 length is 12 residues. V lost 0 bases, J lost 7 bases, and 10 bases lay in between. This CDR3 reads CAWSVLPGEQYF. CDR3 DNA sequence: TGTGCCTGGAGTGTACTCCCGGGGGAGCAGTACTTC.

This CDR3 is CASSPIRGQETQYF. In nucleotides, the CDR3 is TGTGCCAGCAGTCCTATCAGGGGGCAGGAGACCCAGTACTTC. The genes are TRBV28 and TRBJ2-5; 8 bases agree with TRBD1. CDR3 length: 14 amino acids. Germline-derived CDR1 and CDR2 are MDHEN and SYDVKM. With 5 bases clipped from V and 5 bases from J, the junction kept 7 bases outside the gene matches.